Listed here are 19 T cell receptor beta chains from one sample, sequenced in a study of blood T cell repertoires in COVID-19. Assay: immunoSEQ multiplex PCR; the TCRdb copy retains only in-frame clones and omits some. The top ten clones hold more than 15% of a sample with about 69,000 clones, approximately 86% of them seen once. Sequencing was performed on peripheral blood. These receptors all come from a man aged 35 to 55 with COVID-19, enrolled during active disease.

CDR3 sequence reads: CASSLTGLAAFF. CDR3 coding DNA: TGTGCCAGCAGCTTGACAGGGCTCGCAGCTTTCTTT. The chain combines TRBV12-3 or TRBV12-4 with TRBJ1-1; 7 bases agree with TRBD1. The CDR3 has 12 amino acids. Unmatched junction bases numbered 8, after V lost 6 bases and J lost 10 bases.

This clone was detected a few times. The chain employs TRBV6-2 or TRBV6-3 and TRBJ2-3; possible D gene TRBD2, 7 bases. The CDR3 is 15 residues long. The V gene lost 2 bases and the J gene lost 3 bases, with 12 bases spanning the gap. Per the germline V gene, CDR1 is MNHEY and CDR2 is SVGEGT. The CDR3 DNA is TGTGCCAGCAGTTACGATGCGGGGGCTACAGATACGCAGTATTTT. Its protein product is CASSYDAGATDTQYF.

The V and J genes are TRBV3-1 (or the pseudogene TRBV3-2) and TRBJ1-4, with 7 bases lining up with TRBD1. V lost 5 bases and J lost 8; bases outside the gene matches: 8. The CDR3 spans 14 residues. Germline CDR1 and CDR2: LGHDT and YNNKEL (reference sequence). The CDR3 nucleotides read TGTGCCAGCAGCACCCGACAGGGTGGAGAAAAACTGTTTTTT. Its protein is CASSTRQGGEKLFF.

The genes are TRBV5-6 and TRBJ1-2; the D gene is possibly TRBD1 (6 bases). The CDR3 is made up of 13 amino acids. Germline loops: CDR1 SGHDT, CDR2 YYEEEE. Between the trimmed V and J ends, which lost 4 bases and 6 bases, there was a span of 13 bases. CDR3 sequence: CASSDTGSHGYTF. The CDR3 bases are TGTGCCAGCAGCGATACAGGGTCGCATGGCTACACCTTC.

The J gene is TRBJ2-5, the V gene TRBV29-1; tentatively, D is TRBD2 (6 bases). Germline lookup yields CDR1 SQVTM and CDR2 ANQGSEA. V shed 7 bases and J shed 4 bases, with 16 bases lying between them. CDR3 length: 13 residues. The CDR3 spells CSAPTGGGETQYF. CDR3 DNA sequence: TGCAGCGCCCCCACTGGGGGAGGAGAGACCCAGTACTTC.

The chain joins TRBV10-3 to TRBJ1-2, with D possibly being TRBD1 (6 bases). Looked up from germline, CDR1 is ENHRY and CDR2 is SYGVKD. The CDR3 contains 11 residues. The ends were cut back, 6 bases at V and 7 bases at J, with 9 bases in the middle. CDR3 residues: CAIRGGGGYTF. CDR3 nucleotide sequence: TGTGCCATCAGGGGAGGGGGTGGCTACACCTTC.

The chain employs TRBV11-1 and TRBJ2-2; D is unclear. V was shortened by 2 bases and J by 2 bases, with 12 bases between the two germline ends. Germline V gene data show CDR1 as SGHAT and CDR2 as FQDESV (reference sequence). The CDR3 covers 16 residues. The CDR3 DNA reads TGTGCCAGCAGCTTATATTCCGCGGATAACACCGGGGAGCTGTTTTTT. This sequence encodes CASSLYSADNTGELFF. The complete variable domain, with remaining parts taken from reference TRBV11-1 and TRBJ2-2, reads EAEVAQSPRYKITEKSQAVAFWCDPISGHATLYWYRQILGQGPELLVQFQDESVVDDSQLPKDRFSAERLKGVDSTLKIQPAELGDSAMYLCASSLYSADNTGELFFGEGSRLTVL.

Turning to this clone: The germline gene is not matched at one end of the junction; a read error may be the cause. The rearrangement uses TRBV7-9 and TRBJ1-2; D uncertain. CDR1 SEHNR and CDR2 FQNEAQ come from the germline V gene (reference sequence). The CDR3 runs to 10 residues. The CDR3 nucleotides read TGTGCCAGCAGCTTTACCGGGATAGACTTC. It translates to CASSFTGIDF.

The rearrangement uses TRBV5-1 and TRBJ2-7; tentatively, D is TRBD1 (5 bases). Deletions cut 7 bases from V and 3 bases from J, with 14 bases between. This CDR3 has 13 residues. Germline CDR1 and CDR2: SGHRS and YFSETQ. The CDR3 spells CASRPRQGYEQYF. CDR3 nucleotide sequence: TGCGCCAGCCGCCCCCGGCAGGGCTACGAGCAGTACTTC.

The chain uses TRBV5-5 and TRBJ2-5; D is possibly TRBD2 (6 bases). Germline V lookup: CDR1 SGHKS, CDR2 YYEKEE (reference sequence). Trimming removed 2 bases from V and 1 base from J, with 9 bases in between. The CDR3 sequence is 14 residues long. The chain's CDR3 is CASSFDGGQETQYF. The CDR3 region has the DNA TGTGCCAGCAGCTTTGACGGGGGCCAAGAGACCCAGTACTTC.

The chain employs TRBV5-6 and TRBJ2-7; 8 nucleotides agree with TRBD2. Germline V gene sequence: CDR1 SGHDT, CDR2 YYEEEE. The CDR3 has 15 residues. Unmatched junction bases numbered 6, after V lost 1 base and J lost 3 bases. CDR3 nucleotides: TGTGCCAGCAGCTTGACCGGGGGGGCCTTCTACGAGCAGTACTTC. Translation: CASSLTGGAFYEQYF. The full variable domain, with the rest looked up from reference TRBV5-6 and TRBJ2-7, is DAGVTQSPTHLIKTRGQQVTLRCSPKSGHDTVSWYQQALGQGPQFIFQYYEEEERQRGNFPDRFSGHQFPNYSSELNVNALLLGDSALYLCASSLTGGAFYEQYFGPGTRLTVT.

The rearrangement links TRBV5-1 to TRBJ1-1; D not resolved. V was pared by 0 bases and J by 1 base, with 7 bases between. This CDR3 is built from 14 residues. Germline V gives CDR1 SGHRS, CDR2 YFSETQ. CDR3 sequence: CASSLATGNTEAFF. The CDR3 DNA follows: TGCGCCAGCAGCTTGGCTACGGGGAACACTGAAGCTTTCTTT. The full variable domain, rest sourced from reference TRBV5-1 and TRBJ1-1, is KAGVTQTPRYLIKTRGQQVTLSCSPISGHRSVSWYQQTPGQGLQFLFEYFSETQRNKGNFPGRFSGRQFSNSRSEMNVSTLELGDSALYLCASSLATGNTEAFFGQGTRLTVV.

The rearrangement uses TRBV30 and TRBJ2-1, with D possibly being TRBD2 (5 bases). CDR1 and CDR2 from the germline V gene are GTSNPN and SVGIG (reference sequence). The CDR3 length is 13 residues. V was pared by 0 bases and J by 6 bases, with 9 bases between. The CDR3 nucleotides read TGTGCCTGGAGTGTCTCTAGCTTCAATGAGCAGTTCTTC. Translating gives CAWSVSSFNEQFF.

The chain links TRBV7-5 to TRBJ1-5; TRBD1 is the table's D call, not checked against the DNA. TRBV7-5 corresponds to a pseudogene. CDR3 length: 16 amino acids. CDR3 sequence reads: CVRSLEGGAGNQPQHF. In nucleotides, the CDR3 is TGTGTCAGAAGCTTAGAAGGGGGCGCCGGCAATCAGCCCCAGCATTTT.

The J gene is TRBJ2-3, the V gene TRBV15; D unclear. Per the germline V gene, CDR1 is LNHNV and CDR2 is YYDKDF (reference sequence). Trimming took 8 bases from V and 1 from J, leaving 16 bases between them. The CDR3 runs 15 residues. The CDR3 DNA is TGTGCCACCTCTTCCCTACTATCCGGCACAGATACGCAGTATTTT. The encoded protein is CATSSLLSGTDTQYF.

The chain combines TRBV11-2 with TRBJ1-1; TRBD1 agrees at 7 bases. CDR3 length: 12 residues. The V gene's germline CDR1 is SGHAT and CDR2 FQNNGV. Trimming at V came to 5 bases and at J to 6 bases, leaving 3 bases not matched to a gene. This chain's CDR3 is CASSQGVAEAFF. The CDR3 DNA reads TGTGCCAGCAGCCAGGGGGTGGCTGAAGCTTTCTTT.

V and J are TRBV5-5 and TRBJ1-1, with D unresolved. The CDR3 sequence is 14 residues long. Trimming stripped 0 bases from V and 1 base from J, with 7 bases between. CDR1 is SGHKS and CDR2 is YYEKEE in the germline V gene (reference sequence). The CDR3 region is CASSLDWSNTEAFF. In DNA form, the CDR3 reads TGTGCCAGCAGCTTGGACTGGTCGAACACTGAAGCTTTCTTT.

The V gene is TRBV5-8, the J gene TRBJ1-4; D gene uncertain. Deletions cut 1 base from V and 5 bases from J, with 9 bases between. Germline CDR1 reads SGHTS; CDR2 reads YDEGEE. The CDR3 totals 14 residues. For the CDR3, the DNA is TGTGCCAGCAGCTTGCCGCGGGGAAATGAAAAACTGTTTTTT. As protein: CASSLPRGNEKLFF.

The chain combines TRBV11-2 with TRBJ2-2; weak D call: TRBD1 (7 bases). The CDR3 sequence is 15 residues long. Germline V gives CDR1 SGHAT, CDR2 FQNNGV. Trimming left V 5 bases short and J 4 bases short, with 14 bases between. CDR3 region: CASSGTAGGTGELFF. The CDR3 nucleotides read TGTGCCAGCAGCGGGACAGCCGGGGGCACCGGGGAGCTGTTTTTT. Based on the CDR3 plus reference TRBV11-2 and TRBJ2-2, the full variable domain is EAGVAQSPRYKIIEKRQSVAFWCNPISGHATLYWYQQILGQGPKLLIQFQNNGVVDDSQLPKDRFSAERLKGVDSTLKIQPAKLEDSAVYLCASSGTAGGTGELFFGEGSRLTVL.